This record covers a single T cell receptor (beta chain). The sample belongs to a study of control samples from healthy donors and cancer patients. The CDR3 totals 14 residues. Germline loops: CDR1 SEHNR, CDR2 FQNEAQ (reference sequence). Trimming stripped 6 bases from V and 2 bases from J, with 12 bases between. Only in-frame clones appear in the TCRdb table, and some are missing; sequencing was by immunoSEQ multiplex PCR. In the table there are 150,000 to 180,000 clones, 90% to 95% of which are singletons. V and J are TRBV7-9 and TRBJ2-3; D gene unclear. The sequencing input was blood. This receptor was identified in a man aged 40-49 years in good health. In nucleotides, the CDR3 is TGTGCCAGCAGTCCAGAGGTTTACACAGATACGCAGTATTTT. Its protein product is CASSPEVYTDTQYF.